This T cell receptor beta chain is drawn from a study of Ad26.COV2.S vaccination and SARS-CoV-2 variants. Germline values: CDR1 KGHSH, CDR2 LQKENI. V shed 2 bases, J shed 1 base, and the junction held 2 bases outside the gene matches. The CDR3 is made up of 14 amino acids. Treatment specified: approximately 18 received Ad26.COV2.S at low or high dose, single or two shots; a few received placebo; per-sample allocation not given. The study sampled participants on day 63 after the first vaccine or placebo injection. This table comes from immunoSEQ multiplex PCR, and its TCRdb copy is limited to in-frame clones, with some not included. The sample has 300,000 to 400,000 clones, 87% seen once.

Specimen: peripheral blood, collected in a trial of Ad26.COV2.S vaccine versus placebo. The chain uses TRBV18 and TRBJ2-7; TRBD1 matches 7 bases. The receptor was isolated from a person aged 18-60 years who received the Ad26.COV2.S COVID-19 vaccine or a placebo. The CDR3 region has the DNA TGTGCCAGCTCACCAGCGACAGGGTCCTACGAGCAGTACTTC. Translated, it gives CASSPATGSYEQYF.